This T cell receptor beta chain was documented in a study of molecular identifiers for immune sequencing clone quantification (dated by TCRdb to about 2018). Broadly, across the study: For a replicate experiment, the RNA from either 20,000 or 100,000 naive CD8 T cells was divided into five aliquots, and four of those aliquots went on to sequencing. This methods study benchmarked molecular-identifier clustering-based TCR repertoire sequencing (MIDCIRS) and TCR RNA copy counting, using CD8 T cells to do so.

Naive CD8 T cell libraries were made from around 18,000 to 910,000 sorted cells using 10%, 30% or 50% of purified RNA. Naive CD8 T cells were FACS-sorted as CD8+CD4-CCR7+CD45RA+ on a BD FACSAria II into RLT Plus buffer. Detection sensitivity was tested by spiking Jurkat RNA equal to some 11 TCR copies' worth into samples containing 20,000-1,000,000 naive CD8 T cells. Enrichment of CD8 T cells was done with RosetteSep CD8+ T Cell Enrichment Cocktail plus Ficoll-Paque, and ACK red cell lysis came afterward. In this sample, this clonotype turned up many times. The antigen this receptor binds is unknown. The record has no base qualities; no much larger clone is one base away. Library generation was performed with PCR. Sequencer: Illumina HiSeq 4000. Bulk TCR libraries were generated as previously described, with the TCR primers listed in Table S5 used. Total RNA was purified with the Qiagen AllPrep DNA/RNA kit. Before any analysis, reads coming from multiple sequencing runs of the same library were combined into one pool. Per the source publication's procedure: Only reads with exact TCR constant sequence were kept, trimmed to 150 nt, and grouped by their 12-nt molecular barcodes. Reads within each barcode group were sub-clustered using a 15% Levenshtein threshold, and quality-weighted consensus sequences were constructed for each RNA molecule. Non-functional sequences were filtered out, along with any lower-count sequence sitting one edit away from another sequence. On the basis of fitting two negative binomial distributions, barcode sub-clusters with fewer than 20% of the maximum read count were discarded. TCRdb reworked the public reads: Q25 trimming with fastp, MiXCR clone assembly, productive beta chains retained. CDR3 protein sequences are deduplicated, and each keeps its most common genes and DNA. These V and J calls originate from TCRdb's pipeline instead of the authors' own analysis. The sample table holds about 60,000 distinct CDR3 sequences, of which around 17% were seen once. Of the sample, roughly 1.5% is held by the ten largest clones.

Counted from cysteine to phenylalanine, this CDR3 has 18 amino acids. Only the CDR3 part of the read is kept: 54 bases, read in frame from the first base. Trimming removed 2 bases from V and 4 bases from J; the gene matches leave 8 bases unexplained. Taken from the germline V gene (reference sequence), the CDR1 and CDR2 loops are SEHNR and FQNEAQ. On the study overall, not on this receptor specifically: Modeling gave roughly 3 recovered TCR RNA copies per cell versus about 10 by digital PCR, implying about 30% capture efficiency. In CMV-specific effector cells, over 99% of molecules were held by clones above 20 RNA copies, whereas under 1% of molecules were held by such clones in naive cells. A single cell's worth of spiked-in Jurkat TCR RNA was reported detectable even among approximately 930,000 naive CD8 T cells. Without barcode sub-clustering, chimeric consensus sequences inflated TCR diversity; chimeras reached as high as 47%. Spiked-in Jurkat TCR RNA (around nine copies' worth), which is not part of the donor repertoire, was contained in the naive libraries. Highly expanded clone sizes could be underestimated because identical TCR molecules may share a barcode.

The chain is encoded by TRBV7-9 joined to TRBJ1-4, and TRBD1 aligns with 12 junction nucleotides. This TCR was sampled from a human donor in good health. Some libraries in this study had Jurkat cell RNA spiked in. Material for sequencing was naive CD8+ T cells from blood, with Jurkat cell RNA spiked in. Per the publication, the cell subset or site label means: FACS-sorted CD8+CD4-CCR7+CD45RA+ naive T cells. CDR3 protein: CASSLSPGQGADNEKLFF. The bases read TGTGCCAGCAGCTTATCCCCGGGACAGGGGGCTGATAATGAAAAACTGTTTTTT.